What follows are 11 T cell receptor beta chains derived from one specimen sequenced in a study of Graves' ophthalmopathy and Graves' hyperthyroidism. Scientists amplified the TCR beta CDR3 regions from RNA transcripts. Amplification began with first-round RT-PCR using HTBI primers, then second-round multiplex PCR was performed. Each CDR3 protein is one row after TCRdb ran MiXCR on the multiplex PCR reads. Here the sample spans about 200,000 distinct CDR3 sequences, roughly 27% being singletons. The specimen sequenced was peripheral blood. The source of these receptors is a man aged 50-59 years with Graves' ophthalmopathy.

This clonotype was found many times. The chain links TRBV12-3 or TRBV12-4 to TRBJ1-5, with 10 bases lining up with TRBD1. CDR3 length: 16 amino acids. V lost 6 bases and J lost 6; bases outside the gene matches: 11. The CDR3 nucleotides are TGTGCCAGCAGCCGGGGGACAGGGGCGACTGGTCAGCCCCAGCATTTT. Encoded protein: CASSRGTGATGQPQHF.

This clonotype was counted many times. The chain uses TRBV7-9 and TRBJ2-7; 10 bases are shared with TRBD1. From germline, CDR1 is SEHNR and CDR2 FQNEAQ (reference sequence). Trimming at V came to 4 bases and at J to 5 bases, leaving 8 bases not matched to a gene. The CDR3 length is 15 residues. The CDR3 loop is CASSSWTGGADEQYF. DNA of the CDR3: TGTGCCAGCAGCTCCTGGACAGGGGGGGCCGACGAGCAGTACTTC.

At least ten counts were recorded for this clonotype. The V gene is TRBV7-2, the J gene TRBJ2-7; 7 nucleotides agree with TRBD2. The CDR3 contains 16 residues. Germline lookup yields CDR1 SGHTA and CDR2 FQGNSA. V shed 3 bases, J shed 5 bases, and the junction held 13 bases outside the gene matches. DNA for the CDR3: TGTGCCAGCAGCTTCGGAGTTAGCGGGCGCTTAGACGAGCAGTACTTC. Translation gives CASSFGVSGRLDEQYF.

This clonotype showed up just a few times. J is TRBJ1-2 and V is TRBV6-5; 11 nucleotides agree with TRBD1. J gave up 6 bases and V 4 bases, and 7 bases lay outside the gene matches. The CDR3 loop spans 15 amino acids. Germline V lookup: CDR1 MNHEY, CDR2 SVGAGI. CDR3 region: CASSSRTGGSDGYTF. CDR3 nucleotide sequence: TGTGCCAGCAGTTCCAGGACAGGGGGCTCTGATGGCTACACCTTC.

V is TRBV4-1 and J is TRBJ2-5; D unclear. The V end lost 2 bases, the J end lost 2 bases, and 15 bases lay between the germline ends. Germline lookup yields CDR1 MGHRA and CDR2 YSYEKL. The length of the CDR3 is 16 residues. CDR3 DNA sequence: TGCGCCAGCAGCCAAACGTTCGGCGGCAGTCAAGAGACCCAGTACTTC. This sequence encodes CASSQTFGGSQETQYF.

In this sample, this clonotype turned up many times. The chain has TRBV24-1 and TRBJ1-1; 8 positions agree with TRBD1. CDR3 length: 14 amino acids. Germline CDR1 is KGHDR and CDR2 is SFDVKD. With 7 bases clipped from V and 3 bases from J, the junction kept 6 bases outside the gene matches. The CDR3 nucleotides are TGTGCCACCAGACGGACAGGGAGAGACACTGAAGCTTTCTTT. It translates to CATRRTGRDTEAFF.

As concerns this clonotype: A read error may be the cause here, since a much bigger clone is one base away. V gene TRBV7-8 combines with J gene TRBJ2-7; D unresolved. This CDR3 is built from 12 residues. Germline V lookup: CDR1 SGHVS, CDR2 FQNEAQ. The CDR3 reads CAGSYLSYEQYF. DNA for the CDR3: TGTGCCGGCAGCTACCTCTCCTACGAGCAGTACTTC. Based on the CDR3 plus reference TRBV7-8 and TRBJ2-7, the full variable domain is GAGVSQSPRYKVAKRGQDVALRCDPISGHVSLFWYQQALGQGPEFLTYFQNEAQLDKSGLPSDRFFAERPEGSVSTLKIQRTQQEDSAVYLCAGSYLSYEQYFGPGTRLTVT.

The V call is TRBV6-2 or TRBV6-3, the J call TRBJ2-6; D may be TRBD1 (6 bases). There are 15 residues in the CDR3. Trimming removed 10 bases at V and 2 bases at J, with 15 bases between. Germline V CDR1 and CDR2: MNHEY, SVGEGT. In DNA, the CDR3 is TGTGCCACCTCGGACAGATTTGCTGGGGCCAACGTCCTGACTTTC. Its protein product is CATSDRFAGANVLTF.

The chain carries TRBV6-5 and TRBJ1-1; no firm D call. V was cut by 4 bases and J by 2 bases, with 11 bases left in between. The CDR3 runs to 14 residues. CDR1 and CDR2 from the germline V gene are MNHEY and SVGAGI. The CDR3 region has the DNA TGTGCCAGCAGTTCGGGCGGAAAAAACACTGAAGCTTTCTTT. Encoded protein: CASSSGGKNTEAFF.

This clonotype appeared many times. V and J are TRBV5-1 and TRBJ1-1, with 10 bases matching TRBD1. This CDR3 is 17 amino acids long. Looked up from germline, CDR1 is SGHRS and CDR2 is YFSETQ. V gave up 4 bases and J gave up 1 base; unmatched junction bases: 10. As DNA, the CDR3 is TGCGCCAGCAGCCGGGACAGGGGAAGCCTTTCGAACACTGAAGCTTTCTTT. Translated, it gives CASSRDRGSLSNTEAFF.

Here the CDR3 reads CASSPGQARLPEAFF. The CDR3 region has the DNA TGTGCCAGCAGTCCAGGACAGGCACGCCTTCCTGAAGCTTTCTTT. The V gene is TRBV12-3 or TRBV12-4, the J gene TRBJ1-1, with 7 bases lining up with TRBD1. The CDR3 has 15 residues. J gave up 6 bases and V 5 bases, and 12 bases lay outside the gene matches.